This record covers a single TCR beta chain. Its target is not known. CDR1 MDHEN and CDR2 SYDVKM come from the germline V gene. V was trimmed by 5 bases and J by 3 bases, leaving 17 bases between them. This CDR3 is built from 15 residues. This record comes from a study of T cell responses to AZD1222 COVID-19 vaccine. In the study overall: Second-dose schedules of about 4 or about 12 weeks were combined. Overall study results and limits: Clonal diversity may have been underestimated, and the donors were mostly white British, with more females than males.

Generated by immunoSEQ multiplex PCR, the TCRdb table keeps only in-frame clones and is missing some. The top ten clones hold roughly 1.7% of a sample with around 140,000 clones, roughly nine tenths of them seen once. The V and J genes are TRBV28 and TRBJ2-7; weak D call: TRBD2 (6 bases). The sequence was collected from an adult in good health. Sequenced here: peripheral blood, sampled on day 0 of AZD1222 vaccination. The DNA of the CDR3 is TGTGCCAGCAGTCCCGGGAGTGCCGGGGACTACGAGCAGTACTTC. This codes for CASSPGSAGDYEQYF.